The source of this T cell receptor beta chain is a study of shared clonotypes between healthy human individuals. Profiling relied on immunoSEQ multiplex PCR, and the TCRdb table lists in-frame clones only, not all of them. The sample lists 95,000 to 120,000 clones; about 70% were seen once. Per the germline V gene, CDR1 is MGHRA and CDR2 is YSYEKL. The CDR3 totals 19 residues. Trimming cost V 0 bases and J 2 bases, with 23 bases left between them. CD8 memory merged CD45RO+ cells and CCR7-negative CD45RA+ TemRA cells into one population. The sequenced sample was memory CD8+ T cells sorted from blood. Regarding subset: CD45RO+ cells pooled with CCR7-negative TemRA cells. The J gene is TRBJ2-7, the V gene TRBV4-1; D gene uncertain. The clonotype comes from a young woman in good health. The CDR3 bases are TGCGCCAGCAGCCAAGATTCGGCATGGCCCGGGCTCTATACCTACGAGCAGTACTTC. Residues: CASSQDSAWPGLYTYEQYF.